The 22 T cell receptor beta chains below come from one sample, sequenced in a study of cytomegalovirus exposure and HLA in healthy donors (TCRdb year 2017). Library preparation used the immunoSEQ multiplex PCR assay. For the multiplex PCR, a mixture combining 60 forward primers for TCR Vbeta segments and 13 reverse primers for TCR Jbeta segments was used. The table was pulled from immuneACCESS by TCRdb, which kept in-frame rearrangements only. Such tables lose some clones; where checked, under half of the loss comes from unresolved V genes, and the rest has no known cause. The table for this sample lists 90,000 to 110,000 clones; 60% to 85% of them were counted only once. The ten largest clones take up 1% to 1.5% of the sample. Sequencing used PBMCs. Receptors originate from a man aged 35 to 55 in good health and CMV-seronegative.

CDR3 nucleotide sequence: TGTGCCACCAGCATCGAATGGGACTTCCAAGAGACCCAGTACTTC. Translation: CATSIEWDFQETQYF. The V call is TRBV15, the J call TRBJ2-5, with D perhaps matching TRBD2 (6 bases). Germline V gene lookup returns CDR1 LNHNV and CDR2 YYDKDF (reference sequence). The CDR3 spans 15 residues. V was trimmed by 4 bases and J by 1 base, leaving 13 bases between them.

This clone was picked up a small number of times. This specimen includes other DNA sequences encoding the same CDR3. The V and J genes are TRBV5-4 and TRBJ2-5; 7 bases map to TRBD1. The germline CDR1 and CDR2 sequences are SGHNT and YYREEE (reference sequence). CDR3 length: 14 amino acids. V lost 0 bases to trimming and J lost 1 base; unmatched junction nucleotides: 0. The CDR3 sequence is CASSLGQGQETQYF. In DNA form, the CDR3 reads TGTGCCAGCAGCTTGGGACAGGGCCAAGAGACCCAGTACTTC. Variable domain in full (rest from reference TRBV5-4 and TRBJ2-5): ETGVTQSPTHLIKTRGQQVTLRCSSQSGHNTVSWYQQALGQGPQFIFQYYREEENGRGNFPPRFSGLQFPNYSSELNVNALELDDSALYLCASSLGQGQETQYFGPGTRLLVL.

V usage is TRBV29-1 and J usage is TRBJ2-3; D is unresolved. The V gene lost 3 bases and the J gene lost 11 bases, with 3 bases spanning the gap. The CDR3 has 8 amino acids. Germline CDR1 SQVTM, CDR2 ANQGSEA. As DNA, the CDR3 is TGCAGCGTTGACGGGCAGTATTTT. Translated, it gives CSVDGQYF.

The rearrangement joins TRBV6-1 to TRBJ1-1; D gene unclear. Germline loops: CDR1 MNHNS, CDR2 SASEGT. V was cut by 7 bases and J by 1 base, with 10 bases left in between. The CDR3 is made up of 13 amino acids. The CDR3 DNA reads TGTGCCAGCACCTTCACGGGGAACACTGAAGCTTTCTTT. Protein sequence: CASTFTGNTEAFF.

Notes on this clone: An end of the junction differs from the germline gene, which may be a read error. The J gene is TRBJ1-2, the V gene TRBV19, with 12 bases matching TRBD1. CDR3 size: 17 residues. The germline gives CDR1 LNHDA, CDR2 SQIVND (reference sequence). The CDR3 spells CASSKTPGTGGGYRYTF. CDR3 sequence (DNA): TGTGCCAGTAGTAAAACCCCCGGGACAGGGGGCGGCTATCGCTACACCTTC.

CDR3 in amino acids: CASSVDPGGQPQHF. The CDR3 coding sequence is TGTGCCAGCAGCGTAGATCCCGGTGGTCAGCCCCAGCATTTT. V gene TRBV9 combines with J gene TRBJ1-5; D is ambiguous. There are 14 residues in the CDR3. V lost 0 bases to trimming and J lost 6 bases, with 10 bases between them. The germline V gene encodes CDR1 SGDLS and CDR2 YYNGEE.

CDR3 region: CASSEGFGGQGGGYTF. CDR3 nucleotide sequence: TGTGCCAGCAGTGAAGGCTTCGGTGGACAGGGTGGTGGCTACACCTTC. The chain joins TRBV6-4 to TRBJ1-2, with 8 bases aligning to TRBD1. Germline CDR1 and CDR2: MRHNA and SNTAGT. The CDR3 spans 16 residues. With 3 bases clipped from V and 7 bases from J, the junction kept 13 bases outside the gene matches.

This chain joins TRBV6-5 and TRBJ2-1; D might be TRBD2 (7 bases). This CDR3 contains 14 residues. The V end lost 2 bases, the J end lost 7 bases, and 12 bases lay between the germline ends. The V gene's germline CDR1 is MNHEY and CDR2 SVGAGI. This CDR3 is CASSYGGGANEQFF. The DNA for the CDR3 is TGTGCCAGCAGTTACGGAGGGGGGGCTAATGAGCAGTTCTTC.

The rearrangement links TRBV4-1 to TRBJ2-5; 7 nucleotides match TRBD1. The CDR3 is 14 residues long. The V gene end was trimmed by 1 base and the J gene end by 4 bases; junction bases not matched to a gene: 3. Germline assignment: CDR1 MGHRA and CDR2 YSYEKL. This chain's CDR3 is CASSQVTGPETQYF. The CDR3 DNA follows: TGCGCCAGCAGCCAAGTGACAGGGCCAGAGACCCAGTACTTC.

Details on this clone: Other nucleotide sequences in the sample specify the same CDR3. This rearrangement joins TRBV7-6 to TRBJ2-5; 8 bases are a match to TRBD1. Germline V gene lookup returns CDR1 SGHVS and CDR2 FNYEAQ. With 0 bases clipped from V and 1 base from J, the junction kept 4 bases outside the gene matches. The CDR3 covers 16 residues. CDR3 residues: CASSLAPGQGQETQYF. CDR3 coding DNA: TGTGCCAGCAGCTTAGCCCCAGGACAGGGCCAAGAGACCCAGTACTTC.

This chain connects TRBV7-2 to TRBJ2-7, with D unclear. The germline gives CDR1 SGHTA, CDR2 FQGNSA. V was cut by 5 bases and J by 4 bases, with 18 bases left in between. The CDR3 has 15 residues. For the CDR3, the DNA is TGTGCCAGCAGCGCGCGCCTTGACACTCGTTACGAGCAGTACTTC. Encoded protein: CASSARLDTRYEQYF.

V gene TRBV27 combines with J gene TRBJ1-1; 8 bases match TRBD1. The CDR3 has 11 amino acids. V gave up 4 bases and J gave up 10 bases; unmatched junction bases: 2. In germline, CDR1 is MNHEY, CDR2 SMNVEV (reference sequence). The CDR3 nucleotides read TGTGCCAGCAGTTCGGGGACAGGAGCTTTCTTT. Translation gives CASSSGTGAFF.

This chain links TRBV25-1 with TRBJ2-3; TRBD2 matches at 11 bases. V was clipped by 3 bases and J by 6 bases; unmatched bases: 5. Germline V gives CDR1 MGHDK, CDR2 SYGVNS. This CDR3 contains 15 residues. CDR3 nucleotides: TGTGCCAGCAGTGATGGGACTAGCGGTGGGGATACGCAGTATTTT. Translation: CASSDGTSGGDTQYF.

The gene calls are TRBV7-2 and TRBJ2-7; no clear D. Trimming removed 4 bases from V and 6 bases from J, with 13 bases in between. CDR3 length: 13 residues. Germline V CDR1 and CDR2: SGHTA, FQGNSA. The CDR3 loop reads CASSSTFSLEQYF. CDR3 DNA sequence: TGTGCCAGCAGCTCCACATTCTCTCTCGAGCAGTACTTC.

This chain joins TRBV10-1 and TRBJ2-1; 8 nucleotides match TRBD1. V gave up 6 bases and J gave up 7 bases; unmatched junction bases: 8. CDR3 length: 14 amino acids. The germline V gene encodes CDR1 WNHNN and CDR2 SYGVQD (reference sequence). The CDR3 is CASSRSGGRNEQFF. CDR3 nucleotides: TGCGCCAGCAGCCGCTCAGGGGGCCGAAATGAGCAGTTCTTC.

Note on this clone: The CDR3 does not end in the conserved phenylalanine or tryptophan, so this is likely a read error. The gene calls are TRBV5-1 and TRBJ2-7; 7 bases line up with TRBD2. After removal of 4 bases from V and 1 base from J, the junction contained 8 bases not matched to a gene. This CDR3 comprises 15 residues. Germline V CDR1 and CDR2: SGHRS, YFSETQ. CDR3 in DNA: TGCGCCAGCAGCACCGGGGCGGGACTATCCTACGAGCAGTACCTC. Its translation: CASSTGAGLSYEQYL.

This clone was observed a handful of times. The gene calls are TRBV19 and TRBJ1-2; 9 nucleotides align to TRBD1. The germline V gene has CDR1 LNHDA and CDR2 SQIVND (reference sequence). With 3 bases clipped from V and 4 bases from J, the junction kept 9 bases outside the gene matches. CDR3 length equals 16 residues. The CDR3 sequence is CASSMGTGRTTYGYTF. The CDR3, as DNA: TGTGCCAGTAGTATGGGGACAGGGCGGACCACCTATGGCTACACCTTC.

V is TRBV4-1 and J is TRBJ2-2, with D perhaps matching TRBD2 (5 bases). CDR1 and CDR2 (germline): MGHRA, YSYEKL. The CDR3 contains 13 residues. The V and J ends lost 1 base and 7 bases respectively, with 7 bases between them. The CDR3 DNA sequence: TGCGCCAGCAGCCAAGTACTAGTCGGGGAGCTGTTTTTT. Translating it yields CASSQVLVGELFF.

The chain joins TRBV11-2 to TRBJ2-1, with TRBD2 matching 10 bases. The V gene end was trimmed by 6 bases and the J gene end by 2 bases; junction bases not matched to a gene: 10. The CDR3 has 17 residues. Germline V gives CDR1 SGHAT, CDR2 FQNNGV. The CDR3 reads CASRTYSGRTTYNEQFF. As DNA, the CDR3 is TGTGCCAGCAGAACCTATAGCGGGAGGACTACCTACAATGAGCAGTTCTTC.

This CDR3 is CASSLGSGGLVEYF. CDR3 DNA sequence: TGTGCCAGCAGTTTAGGGTCAGGGGGCTTGGTCGAGTACTTC. The V call is TRBV28, the J call TRBJ2-7, with TRBD1 matching 8 bases. The CDR3 totals 14 residues. Trimming cost V 2 bases and J 11 bases; bases outside gene matches: 11. Per the germline V gene, CDR1 is MDHEN and CDR2 is SYDVKM. The whole variable domain, remainder taken from reference TRBV28 and TRBJ2-7, is DVKVTQSSRYLVKRTGEKVFLECVQDMDHENMFWYRQDPGLGLRLIYFSYDVKMKEKGDIPEGYSVSREKKERFSLILESASTNQTSMYLCASSLGSGGLVEYFGPGTRLTVT.

The chain carries TRBV5-1 and TRBJ1-3; D is unclear. V was trimmed by 0 bases and J by 2 bases, leaving 9 bases between them. The CDR3 loop spans 15 amino acids. Germline loops: CDR1 SGHRS, CDR2 YFSETQ. The CDR3 DNA reads TGCGCCAGCAGCTTGGTCTCGCAGGCTGGAAACACCATATATTTT. The encoded protein is CASSLVSQAGNTIYF.

The chain links TRBV10-2 to TRBJ2-7; maybe TRBD2 (6 bases). The CDR3 is made up of 13 amino acids. The germline V gene encodes CDR1 WSHSY and CDR2 SAAADI. V lost 3 bases to trimming and J lost 5 bases, with 11 bases between them. CDR3 DNA sequence: TGCGCCAGCAGTGATGCGGGGTACCACGAGCAGTACTTC. Translating gives CASSDAGYHEQYF.